The rows below give T cell receptor beta chains drawn from one sample of a study of shared clonotypes between healthy human individuals. The data were produced by immunoSEQ multiplex PCR, yet TCRdb's version contains in-frame clones alone and is incomplete. The sample includes some 530,000 clones, roughly 80% of them seen just once. The sample taken for sequencing was PBMCs. These receptors were obtained from a woman in her forties in good health. Some clones in this sample may be carry-over from other donors' samples. CDR3s include the opening cysteine and the closing phenylalanine or tryptophan. The order of the fields is clone size, J gene, V gene, D gene, CDR3 DNA, CDR3 protein. D genes are given only for firm matches. For some rows the clone size is stated as once, few or many, or as a class when expanded; others skip it.

.,TRBJ1-2,TRBV5-1,.,TGCGCCAGCAGCCCCACGAGTGACAGGAACTATGGCTACACCTTC,CASSPTSDRNYGYTF
.,TRBJ2-3,TRBV5-1,TRBD2,TGCGCCAGCAGGGCAGCGGGAGTTGGGGATACGCAGTATTTT,CASRAAGVGDTQYF
.,TRBJ2-2,TRBV4-1,TRBD2,TGCGCCAGCAGCCAGGGTAGCGGGAGCTCCGGGACCGGGGAGCTGTTTTTT,CASSQGSGSSGTGELFF
.,TRBJ2-7,TRBV5-5,.,TGTGCCAGCAGCTTGGTAGACGAGCAGTACTTC,CASSLVDEQYF
.,TRBJ2-5,TRBV5-6,.,TGTGCCAGCAGCTTGGAACAGGTACAGACCCAGTACTTC,CASSLEQVQTQYF
few,TRBJ1-4,TRBV4-1,TRBD1,TGCGCCAGCAGCCCCGGAAGGGGGCAGGGGAATGAAAAACTGTTTTTT,CASSPGRGQGNEKLFF
.,TRBJ2-5,TRBV27,TRBD1,TGTGCCAGCAGTTTACTGGGACAGCGATTAGAGACCCAGTACTTC,CASSLLGQRLETQYF
few,TRBJ2-1,TRBV5-1,.,TGCGCCAGCAGCTCCCAAGGGGTGGGCAATGAGCAGTTCTTC,CASSSQGVGNEQFF
.,TRBJ2-5,TRBV6-6,.,TGTGCCAGCAGTTACCCGGACAGCCAAGAGACCCAGTACTTC,CASSYPDSQETQYF
.,TRBJ1-1,TRBV5-1,TRBD1,TGCGCCAGCAGCTTGGGCCCCGGGACAGTAGAAGCTTTCTTT,CASSLGPGTVEAFF
many,TRBJ2-5,TRBV5-6,TRBD2,TGTGCCAGCAGCTTCGCCCCAGCGGGAGGGCGAGAGACCCAGTACTTC,CASSFAPAGGRETQYF
.,TRBJ2-7,TRBV19,.,TGTGCCAGTAGTATTGGAACGGGAGTCAACTACGAGCAGTACTTC,CASSIGTGVNYEQYF
.,TRBJ2-2,TRBV28,.,TGTGCCAGCAGTTTCTCCGGGAGTACCGGGGAGCTGTTTTTT,CASSFSGSTGELFF
.,TRBJ2-7,TRBV19,TRBD2,TGTGCCAGTAGCCTCGGGACTAACAACGAGCAGTACTTC,CASSLGTNNEQYF
few,TRBJ2-2,TRBV10-1,.,TGCGCCAGCAGTGGACTCACCGGGGAGCTGTTTTTT,CASSGLTGELFF
.,TRBJ1-5,TRBV7-2,.,TGTGCCAGCAGCTTATCGGGTCCCAATCAGCCCCAGCATTTT,CASSLSGPNQPQHF
.,TRBJ2-2,TRBV18,TRBD1,TGTGCCAGCTCACCAGGACAGGGGAACACCGGGGAGCTGTTTTTT,CASSPGQGNTGELFF
.,TRBJ2-7,TRBV30,TRBD1,TGTGCCTGGAGTGTAGCAGGGGGCAGGGAGCAGTACTTC,CAWSVAGGREQYF
.,TRBJ2-3,TRBV11-2,TRBD1,TGTGCCAGCAGCCCGCTGAAGGGACAGTACACAGATACGCAGTATTTT,CASSPLKGQYTDTQYF
.,TRBJ1-5,TRBV18,.,TGTGCCAGCTCACCTTCCCAGGGTTTTCGCAATCAGCCCCAGCATTTT,CASSPSQGFRNQPQHF
.,TRBJ1-2,TRBV27,.,TGTGCCAGCAGACTACAGGGAGACTATGGCTACACCTTC,CASRLQGDYGYTF
few,TRBJ2-7,TRBV30,.,TGTGCCTGGAGTCGAGAGCTAGGCTACGAGCAGTACTTC,CAWSRELGYEQYF
.,TRBJ2-7,TRBV5-4,.,TGTGCCAGCAGCCCACAGCCTCAGGACAGCAACTACGAGCAGTACTTC,CASSPQPQDSNYEQYF
.,TRBJ2-2,TRBV6-1,TRBD1,TGTGCCAGCAGTGACCGACAGGGGTACACCGGGGAGCTGTTTTTT,CASSDRQGYTGELFF
.,TRBJ1-1,TRBV5-1,TRBD1,TGCGCCAGCAGTGTTCGACAGGGGTACACTGAAGCTTTCTTT,CASSVRQGYTEAFF
.,TRBJ2-5,TRBV11-2,.,TGTGCCAGCAGCTCGACCCTAGGAACCCAGTACTTC,CASSSTLGTQYF
.,TRBJ1-2,TRBV27,.,TGTGCCAGCATTATCGGGACCCCTAACTATGGCTACACCTTC,CASIIGTPNYGYTF
.,TRBJ2-7,TRBV7-8,TRBD1,TGTGCCAGCATCCCACCGAGGACAGGAGGCTTCTACGAGCAGTACTTC,CASIPPRTGGFYEQYF
.,TRBJ2-2,TRBV9,TRBD1,TGTGCCAGCAATCGGATCGGGACAGGGGGGACCGGGGAGCTGTTTTTT,CASNRIGTGGTGELFF
.,TRBJ1-2,TRBV28,TRBD1,TGTGCCAGCATACAGGGGGGGATAGGTGGCTACACCTTC,CASIQGGIGGYTF